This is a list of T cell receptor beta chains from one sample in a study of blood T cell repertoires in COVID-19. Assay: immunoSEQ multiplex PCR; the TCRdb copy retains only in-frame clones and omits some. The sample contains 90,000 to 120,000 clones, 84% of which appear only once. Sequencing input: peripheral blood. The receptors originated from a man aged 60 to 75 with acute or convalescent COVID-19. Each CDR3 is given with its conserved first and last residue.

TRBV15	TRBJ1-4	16	CATSRDFRRTNEKLFF
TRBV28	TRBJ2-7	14	CASNVGGRPYEQYF
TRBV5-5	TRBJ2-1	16	CASSRGSSSGVNEQFF
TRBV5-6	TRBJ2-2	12	CASRRNTGELFF
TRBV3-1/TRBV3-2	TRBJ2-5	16	CASSQPLQGVGETQYF
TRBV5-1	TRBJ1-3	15	CASSGTGFSGNTIYF
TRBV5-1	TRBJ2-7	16	CASSPPRGRGPYEQYF
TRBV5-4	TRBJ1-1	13	CASSRGTGTRAFF
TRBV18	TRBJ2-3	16	CASSPMSGHGTDTQYF
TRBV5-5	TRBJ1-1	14	CASSRLTMNTEAFF
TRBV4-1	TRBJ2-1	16	CASSQLGLVMGNEQFF
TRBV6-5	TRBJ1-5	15	CASRGPGGLSQPQHF
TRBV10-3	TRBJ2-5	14	CATRAETGEETQYF
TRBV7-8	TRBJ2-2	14	CASSPLGGAGELFF
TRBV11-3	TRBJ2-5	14	CASSRRDFGETQYF
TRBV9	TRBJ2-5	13	CASSVGLEETQYF
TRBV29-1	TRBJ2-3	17	CSVEDFSGVGGTDTQYF
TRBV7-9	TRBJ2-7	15	CASSLFGTASYEQYF
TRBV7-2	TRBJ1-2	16	CASSLAGQAADYGYTF
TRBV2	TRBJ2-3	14	CASTGVGATDTQYF
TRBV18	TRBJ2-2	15	CASSSPGFRTGELFF
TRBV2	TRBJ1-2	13	CASMQGWDYGYTF
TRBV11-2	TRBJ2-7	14	CASSLDLGQVKQYF
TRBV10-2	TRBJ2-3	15	CASSLGLAGVDTQYF
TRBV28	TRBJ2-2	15	CASSFSLFGTGELFF
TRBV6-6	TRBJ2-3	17	CASSQGLAGVLGDTQYF
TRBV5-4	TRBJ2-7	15	CASSSGRLSSYEQYF
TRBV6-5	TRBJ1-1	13	CASRWDRGTEAFF
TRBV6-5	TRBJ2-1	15	CASSYRGSIRNEQFF
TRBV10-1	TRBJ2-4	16	CARQVRLAGIKNIQYF
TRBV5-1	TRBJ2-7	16	CASSRFVGEGSYEQYF
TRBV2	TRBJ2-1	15	CASSAASGRALEQFF
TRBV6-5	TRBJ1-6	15	CATQQSRSYNSPLHF
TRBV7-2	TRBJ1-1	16	CASSLVGTGGGTEAFF
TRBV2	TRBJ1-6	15	CASSGQDRGNSPLHF
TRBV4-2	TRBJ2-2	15	CASSRGGSNTGELFF
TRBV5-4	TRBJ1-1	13	CASSKPGTLEAFF
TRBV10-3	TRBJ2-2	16	CAISRSRDTNTGELFF
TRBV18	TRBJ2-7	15	CASSLLHYSDYEQYF
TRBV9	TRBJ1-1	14	CASSGGQGAGEAFF
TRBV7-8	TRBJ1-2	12	CASSSTNYGYTF
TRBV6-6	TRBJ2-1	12	CASARSDYEQFF
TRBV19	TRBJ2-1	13	CASALKLYNEQFF
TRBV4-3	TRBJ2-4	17	CASSPGLAGNAKNIQYF
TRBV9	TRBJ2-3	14	CASSVSGNGDTQYF
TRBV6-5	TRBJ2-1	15	CASSYGTSGSDEQFF
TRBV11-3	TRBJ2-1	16	CASSLGREFSNNEQFF
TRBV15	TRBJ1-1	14	CATSRDPGTAEAFF
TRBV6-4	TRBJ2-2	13	CASSQEPTGELFF
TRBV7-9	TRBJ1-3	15	CASSRTGGSGNTIYF